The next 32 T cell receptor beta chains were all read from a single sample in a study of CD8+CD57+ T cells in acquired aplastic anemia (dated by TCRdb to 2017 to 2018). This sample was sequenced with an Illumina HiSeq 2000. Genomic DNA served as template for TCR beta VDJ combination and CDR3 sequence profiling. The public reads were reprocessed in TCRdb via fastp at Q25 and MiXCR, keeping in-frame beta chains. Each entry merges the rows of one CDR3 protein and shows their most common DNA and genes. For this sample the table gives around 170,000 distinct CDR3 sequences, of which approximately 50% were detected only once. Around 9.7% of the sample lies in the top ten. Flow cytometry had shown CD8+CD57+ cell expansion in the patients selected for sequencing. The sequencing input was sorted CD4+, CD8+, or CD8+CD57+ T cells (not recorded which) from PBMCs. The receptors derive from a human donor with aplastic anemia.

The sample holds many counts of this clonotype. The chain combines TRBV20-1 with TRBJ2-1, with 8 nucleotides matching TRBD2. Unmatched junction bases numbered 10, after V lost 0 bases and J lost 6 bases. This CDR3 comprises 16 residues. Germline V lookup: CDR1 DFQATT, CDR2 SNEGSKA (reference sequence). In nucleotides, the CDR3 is TGCAGTGCTAGAGATCGGGGGACTAGAACGATCAATGAGCAGTTCTTC. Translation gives CSARDRGTRTINEQFF.

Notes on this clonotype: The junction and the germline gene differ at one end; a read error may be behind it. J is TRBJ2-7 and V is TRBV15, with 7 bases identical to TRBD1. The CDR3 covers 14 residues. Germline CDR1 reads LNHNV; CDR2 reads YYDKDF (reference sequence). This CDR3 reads CAISRDIRTGEQYF. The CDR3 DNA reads TGTGCCATCAGCAGAGACATACGGACAGGAGAGCAGTACTTC. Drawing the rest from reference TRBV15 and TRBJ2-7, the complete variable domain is DAMVIQNPRYQVTQFGKPVTLSCSQTLNHNVMYWYQQKSSQAPKLLFHYYDKDFNNEADTPDNFQSRRPNTSFCFLDIRSPGLGDTAMYLCAISRDIRTGEQYFGPGTRLTVT.

The CDR3 sequence: CASRTNTEAFF. DNA for the CDR3: TGTGCCAGCAGGACGAACACTGAAGCTTTCTTT. The chain couples TRBV6-2 or TRBV6-3 to TRBJ1-1; D unclear. Trimming removed 6 bases at V and 1 base at J, with 3 bases between. The CDR3 has 11 residues. CDR1 and CDR2 from the germline V gene are MNHEY and SVGEGT.

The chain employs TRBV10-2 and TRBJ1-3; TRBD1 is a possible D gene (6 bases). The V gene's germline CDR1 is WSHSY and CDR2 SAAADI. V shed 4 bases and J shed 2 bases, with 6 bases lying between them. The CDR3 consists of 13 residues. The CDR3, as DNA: TGCGCCAGCAGTGGACAGGCTGGAAACACCATATATTTT. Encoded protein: CASSGQAGNTIYF.

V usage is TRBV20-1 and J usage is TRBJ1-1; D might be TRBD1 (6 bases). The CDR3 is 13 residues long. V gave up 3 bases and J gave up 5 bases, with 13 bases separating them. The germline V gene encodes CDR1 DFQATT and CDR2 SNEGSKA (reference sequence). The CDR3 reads CSASEGGRTEAFF. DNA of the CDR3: TGCAGTGCTAGCGAGGGGGGGAGGACTGAAGCTTTCTTT.

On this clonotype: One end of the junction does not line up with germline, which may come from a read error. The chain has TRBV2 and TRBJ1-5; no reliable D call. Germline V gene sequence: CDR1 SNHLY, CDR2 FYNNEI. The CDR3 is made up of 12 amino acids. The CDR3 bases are TGTGCCAGCGGTGGCGACGATCAGCCCCAGCGTTTT. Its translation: CASGGDDQPQRF.

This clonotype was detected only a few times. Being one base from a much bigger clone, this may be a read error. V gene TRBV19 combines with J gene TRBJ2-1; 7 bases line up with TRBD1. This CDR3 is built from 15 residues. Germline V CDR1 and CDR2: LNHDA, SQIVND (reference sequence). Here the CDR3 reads CASSFLRGNNNAQFF. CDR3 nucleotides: TGTGCCAGTAGTTTTCTCAGGGGGAACAACAATGCGCAGTTCTTC.

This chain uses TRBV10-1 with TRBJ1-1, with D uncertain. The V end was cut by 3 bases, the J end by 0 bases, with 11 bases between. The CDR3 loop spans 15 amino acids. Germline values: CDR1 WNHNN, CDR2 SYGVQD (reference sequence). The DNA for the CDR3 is TGCGCCAGCAGTGAAGGGCTCCCGCTGAACACTGAAGCTTTCTTT. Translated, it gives CASSEGLPLNTEAFF.

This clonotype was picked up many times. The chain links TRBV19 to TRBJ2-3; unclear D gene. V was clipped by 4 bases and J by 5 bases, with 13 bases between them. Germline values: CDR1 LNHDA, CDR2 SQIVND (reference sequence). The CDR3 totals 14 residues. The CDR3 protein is CASSTPLSGDTQYF. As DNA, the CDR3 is TGTGCCAGTAGTACCCCGCTTTCGGGAGATACGCAGTATTTT.

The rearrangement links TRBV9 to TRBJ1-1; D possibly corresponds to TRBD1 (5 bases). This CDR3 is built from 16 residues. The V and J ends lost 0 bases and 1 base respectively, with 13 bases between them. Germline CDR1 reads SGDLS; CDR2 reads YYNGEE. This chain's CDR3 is CASSVVPSGGNTEAFF. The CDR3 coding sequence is TGTGCCAGCAGCGTAGTCCCAAGTGGGGGGAACACTGAAGCTTTCTTT.

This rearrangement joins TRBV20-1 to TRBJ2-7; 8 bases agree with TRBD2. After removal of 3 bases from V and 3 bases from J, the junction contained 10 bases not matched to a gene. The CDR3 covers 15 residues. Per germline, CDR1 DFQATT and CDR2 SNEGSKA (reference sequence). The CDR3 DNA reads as TGCAGTGCTAGCTTTGGTGTAGCGGGACGCTACGAGCAGTACTTC. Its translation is CSASFGVAGRYEQYF.

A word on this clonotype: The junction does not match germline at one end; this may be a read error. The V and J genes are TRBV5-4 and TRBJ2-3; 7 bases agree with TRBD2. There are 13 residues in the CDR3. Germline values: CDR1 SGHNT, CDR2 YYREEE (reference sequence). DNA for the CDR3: TGCGCCAGCAGCATGGGGGGGGTCAATGAGCAGTATTTT. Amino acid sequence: CASSMGGVNEQYF. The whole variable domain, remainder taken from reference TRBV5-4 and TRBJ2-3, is ETGVTQSPTHLIKTRGQQVTLRCSSQSGHNTVSWYQQALGQGPQFIFQYYREEENGRGNFPPRFSGLQFPNYSSELNVNALELDDSALYLCASSMGGVNEQYFGPGTRLTVL.

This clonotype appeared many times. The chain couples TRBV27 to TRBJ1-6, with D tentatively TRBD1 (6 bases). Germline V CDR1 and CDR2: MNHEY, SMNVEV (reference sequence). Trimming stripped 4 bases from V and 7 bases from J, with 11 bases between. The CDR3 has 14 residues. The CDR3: CASSYRAENSPLHF. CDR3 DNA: TGTGCCAGCAGTTACAGGGCAGAGAATTCACCCCTCCACTTT.

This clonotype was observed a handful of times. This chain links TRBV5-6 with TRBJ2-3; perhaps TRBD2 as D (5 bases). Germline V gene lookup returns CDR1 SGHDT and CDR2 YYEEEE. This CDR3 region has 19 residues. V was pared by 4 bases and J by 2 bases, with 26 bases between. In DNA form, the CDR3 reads TGTGCCAGCAGCATCCCCCTTCTAAGCGGAGGTATCCACACAGATACGCAGTATTTT. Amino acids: CASSIPLLSGGIHTDTQYF. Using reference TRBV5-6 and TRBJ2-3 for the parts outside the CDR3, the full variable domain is DAGVTQSPTHLIKTRGQQVTLRCSPKSGHDTVSWYQQALGQGPQFIFQYYEEEERQRGNFPDRFSGHQFPNYSSELNVNALLLGDSALYLCASSIPLLSGGIHTDTQYFGPGTRLTVL.

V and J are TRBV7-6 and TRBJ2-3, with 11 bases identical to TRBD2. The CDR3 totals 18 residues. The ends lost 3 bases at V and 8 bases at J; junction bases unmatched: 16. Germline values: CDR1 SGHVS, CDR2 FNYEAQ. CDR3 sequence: CASSLPLAGGPLWGTQYF. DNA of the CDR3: TGTGCCAGCAGCTTGCCCTTAGCGGGAGGGCCATTATGGGGTACGCAGTATTTT.

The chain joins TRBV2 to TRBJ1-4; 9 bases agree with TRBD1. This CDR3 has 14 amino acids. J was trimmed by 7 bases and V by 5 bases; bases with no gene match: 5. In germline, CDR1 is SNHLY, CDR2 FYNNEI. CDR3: CASSRTGVGEKLFF. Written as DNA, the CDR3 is TGTGCCAGCAGTCGGACAGGGGTCGGTGAAAAACTGTTTTTT.

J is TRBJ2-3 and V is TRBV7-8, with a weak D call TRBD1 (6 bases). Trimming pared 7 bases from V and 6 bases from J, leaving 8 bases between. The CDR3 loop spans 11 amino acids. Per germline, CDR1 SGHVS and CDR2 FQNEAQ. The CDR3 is CASTRGDTQYF. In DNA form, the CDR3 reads TGTGCCAGCACGAGGGGGGATACGCAGTATTTT.

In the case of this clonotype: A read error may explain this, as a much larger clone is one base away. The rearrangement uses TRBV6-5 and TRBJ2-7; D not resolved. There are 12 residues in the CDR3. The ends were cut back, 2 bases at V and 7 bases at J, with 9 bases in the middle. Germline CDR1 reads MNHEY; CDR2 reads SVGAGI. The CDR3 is CASSYRDNEQYF. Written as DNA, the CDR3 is TGTGCCAGCAGTTACCGTGACAATGAGCAGTACTTC.

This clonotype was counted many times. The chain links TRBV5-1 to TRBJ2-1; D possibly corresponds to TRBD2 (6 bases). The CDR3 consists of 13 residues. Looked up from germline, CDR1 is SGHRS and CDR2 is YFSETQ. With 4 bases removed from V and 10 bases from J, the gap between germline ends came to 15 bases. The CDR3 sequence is CASSAVLAREQFF. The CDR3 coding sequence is TGCGCCAGCAGCGCGGTACTAGCTCGGGAGCAGTTCTTC.

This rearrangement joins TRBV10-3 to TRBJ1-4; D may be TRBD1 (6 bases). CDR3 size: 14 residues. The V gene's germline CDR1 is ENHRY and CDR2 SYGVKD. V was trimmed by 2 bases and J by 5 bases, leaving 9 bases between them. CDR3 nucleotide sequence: TGTGCCATCAGTGAGCGGACAGAGAATGAAAAACTGTTTTTT. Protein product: CAISERTENEKLFF.

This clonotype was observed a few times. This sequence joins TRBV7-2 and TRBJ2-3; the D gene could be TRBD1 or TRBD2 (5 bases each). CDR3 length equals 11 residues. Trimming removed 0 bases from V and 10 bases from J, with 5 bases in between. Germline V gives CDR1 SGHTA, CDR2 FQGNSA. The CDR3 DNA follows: TGTGCCAGCAGCTTAGCGGGACCGCAGTATTTT. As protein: CASSLAGPQYF.

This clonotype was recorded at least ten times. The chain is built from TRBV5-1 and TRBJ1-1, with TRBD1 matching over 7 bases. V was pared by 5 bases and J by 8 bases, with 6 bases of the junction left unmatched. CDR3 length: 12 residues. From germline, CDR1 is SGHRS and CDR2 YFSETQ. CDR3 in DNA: TGCGCCAGCAGTAGGACAGGCGTAGAAGCTTTCTTT. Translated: CASSRTGVEAFF.

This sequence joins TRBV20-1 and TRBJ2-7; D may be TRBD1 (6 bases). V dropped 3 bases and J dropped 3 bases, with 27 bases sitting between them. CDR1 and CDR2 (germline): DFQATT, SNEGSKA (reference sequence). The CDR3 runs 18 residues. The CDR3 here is CSASEVWPNDRPLYEQYF. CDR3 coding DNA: TGCAGTGCTAGTGAAGTTTGGCCTAACGACAGGCCCCTCTACGAGCAGTACTTC.

CDR3 amino acids: CSARDGGMNTEAFF. The CDR3 DNA sequence: TGCAGCGCAAGGGACGGAGGCATGAACACTGAAGCTTTCTTT. The rearrangement links TRBV29-1 to TRBJ1-1; D perhaps matches TRBD1 (5 bases). The CDR3 is made up of 14 amino acids. Germline V gene data show CDR1 as SQVTM and CDR2 as ANQGSEA. V was trimmed by 7 bases and J by 0 bases, leaving 15 bases between them.

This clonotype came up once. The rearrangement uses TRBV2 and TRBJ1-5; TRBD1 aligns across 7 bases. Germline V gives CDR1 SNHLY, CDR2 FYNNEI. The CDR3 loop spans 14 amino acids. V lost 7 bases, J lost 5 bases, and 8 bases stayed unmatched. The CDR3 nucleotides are TGTGCCAGCATGGGACAGACGAGTTATCAGCCCCAGCATTTT. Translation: CASMGQTSYQPQHF.

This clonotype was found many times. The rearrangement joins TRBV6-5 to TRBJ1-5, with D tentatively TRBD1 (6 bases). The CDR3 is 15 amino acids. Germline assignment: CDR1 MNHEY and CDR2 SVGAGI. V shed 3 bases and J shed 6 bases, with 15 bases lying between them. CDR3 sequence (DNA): TGTGCCAGCAGTTATAGACAGGTAGTCCGTCAGCCCCAGCATTTT. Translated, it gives CASSYRQVVRQPQHF.

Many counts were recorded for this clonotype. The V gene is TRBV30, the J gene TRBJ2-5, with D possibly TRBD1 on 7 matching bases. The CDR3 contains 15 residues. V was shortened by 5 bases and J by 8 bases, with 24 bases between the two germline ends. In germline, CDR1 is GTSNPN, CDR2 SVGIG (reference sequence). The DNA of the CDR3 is TGTGCCTGGTTTGCGGGACAGCCCAGCCGTGTAACCCAGTACTTC. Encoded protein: CAWFAGQPSRVTQYF.

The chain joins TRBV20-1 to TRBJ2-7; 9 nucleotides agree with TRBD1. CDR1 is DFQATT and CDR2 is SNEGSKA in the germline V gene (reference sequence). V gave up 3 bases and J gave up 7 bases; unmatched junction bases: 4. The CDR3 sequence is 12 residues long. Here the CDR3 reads CSARRTGVEQYF. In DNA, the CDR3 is TGCAGTGCTAGGAGGACAGGGGTGGAGCAGTACTTC.

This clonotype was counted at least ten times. The CDR3 DNA follows: TGTGCCACCAGTGACCCCAGTAGCGGGACCGGGGAGCTGTTTTTT. Translation gives CATSDPSSGTGELFF. This chain uses TRBV24-1 with TRBJ2-2; TRBD2 matches at 7 bases. This CDR3 has 15 amino acids. Trimming at V came to 4 bases and at J to 5 bases, leaving 6 bases not matched to a gene. Germline V gene sequence: CDR1 KGHDR, CDR2 SFDVKD.

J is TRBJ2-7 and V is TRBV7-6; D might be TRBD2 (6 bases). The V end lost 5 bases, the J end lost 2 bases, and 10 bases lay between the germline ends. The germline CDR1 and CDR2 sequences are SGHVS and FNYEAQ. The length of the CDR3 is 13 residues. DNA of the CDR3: TGTGCCAGCAGCCGGGGGATCGCCTACGAGCAGTACTTC. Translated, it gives CASSRGIAYEQYF.

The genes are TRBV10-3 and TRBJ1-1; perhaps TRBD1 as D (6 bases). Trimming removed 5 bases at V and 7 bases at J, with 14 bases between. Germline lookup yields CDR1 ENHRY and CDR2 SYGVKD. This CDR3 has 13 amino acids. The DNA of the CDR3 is TGTGCCATCAGTTTCCAGGGGAGAGGTGAAGCTTTCTTT. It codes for CAISFQGRGEAFF.

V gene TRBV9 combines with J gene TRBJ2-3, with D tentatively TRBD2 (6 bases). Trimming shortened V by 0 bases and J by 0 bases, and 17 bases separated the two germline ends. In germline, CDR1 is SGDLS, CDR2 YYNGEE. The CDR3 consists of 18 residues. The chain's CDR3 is CASSVVSSAGTSTDTQYF. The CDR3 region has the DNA TGTGCCAGCAGCGTAGTTTCCTCGGCAGGGACTAGCACAGATACGCAGTATTTT.